This record covers a single T cell receptor beta chain. Its antigen is undetermined. The sample belongs to a study of shared clonotypes between healthy human individuals. Study overall: A donor's plate count was three for CD4 naive and three for CD4 memory; CD8 naive had two and CD8 memory one.

Generated by immunoSEQ multiplex PCR, the TCRdb table keeps only in-frame clones and is missing some. The table includes approximately 600,000 clones, 95% detected once. Germline-derived CDR1 and CDR2 are MNHEY and SMNVEV (reference sequence). Unmatched junction bases numbered 5, after V lost 6 bases and J lost 1 base. CDR3 size: 14 residues. In the naive CD8 group, cells lacked CD45RO and were positively selected for CCR7, so terminally differentiated effector memory CD45RA+ cells were left out. Study-level points and caveats: Tissue TCR repertoires likely differ from these blood-only repertoires. The naive CD4 repertoires of several donors were compared, and roughly 5.1% of clonotypes were shared. Some clonotypes were shared by all four sorted-subset donors, while others were not shared. The non-shared ones had lower generation probabilities than the shared ones.

The V call is TRBV27, the J call TRBJ1-2, with 7 bases that match TRBD1. This receptor was taken from a woman aged 25 to 45 in good health. The sequenced material came from naive CD8+ T cells sorted from blood. Here the CDR3 DNA reads TGTGCCAGCAGGTCAGGGGGGCGTAACTATGGCTACACCTTC. Translation: CASRSGGRNYGYTF.